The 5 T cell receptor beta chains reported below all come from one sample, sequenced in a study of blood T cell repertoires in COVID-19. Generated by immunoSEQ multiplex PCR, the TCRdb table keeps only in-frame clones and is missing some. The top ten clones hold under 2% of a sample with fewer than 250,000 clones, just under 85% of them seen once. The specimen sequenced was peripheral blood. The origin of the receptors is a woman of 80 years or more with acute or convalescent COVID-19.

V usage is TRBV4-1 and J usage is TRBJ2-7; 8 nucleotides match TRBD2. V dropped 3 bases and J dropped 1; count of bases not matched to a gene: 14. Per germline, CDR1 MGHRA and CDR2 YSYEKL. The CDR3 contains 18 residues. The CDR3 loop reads CASSQTWGGGRNSYEQYF. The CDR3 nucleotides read TGCGCCAGCAGCCAGACTTGGGGCGGGGGGAGAAATTCCTACGAGCAGTACTTC.

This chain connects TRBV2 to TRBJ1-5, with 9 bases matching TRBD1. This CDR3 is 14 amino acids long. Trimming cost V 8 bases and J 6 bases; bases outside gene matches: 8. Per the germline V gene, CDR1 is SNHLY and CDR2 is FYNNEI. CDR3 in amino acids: CASGQTGGGQPQHF. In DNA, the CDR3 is TGTGCCAGCGGCCAGACAGGGGGTGGTCAGCCCCAGCATTTT. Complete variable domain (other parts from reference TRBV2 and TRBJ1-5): EPEVTQTPSHQVTQMGQEVILRCVPISNHLYFYWYRQILGQKVEFLVSFYNNEISEKSEIFDDQFSVERPDGSNFTLKIRSTKLEDSAMYFCASGQTGGGQPQHFGDGTRLSIL.

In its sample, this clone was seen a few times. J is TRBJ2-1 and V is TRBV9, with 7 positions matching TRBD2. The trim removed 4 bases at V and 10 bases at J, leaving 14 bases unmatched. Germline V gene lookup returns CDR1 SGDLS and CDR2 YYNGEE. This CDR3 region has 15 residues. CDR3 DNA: TGTGCCAGCAGCCCTCCCGGCGCGGGAGTACAAGAGCAGTTCTTC. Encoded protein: CASSPPGAGVQEQFF.

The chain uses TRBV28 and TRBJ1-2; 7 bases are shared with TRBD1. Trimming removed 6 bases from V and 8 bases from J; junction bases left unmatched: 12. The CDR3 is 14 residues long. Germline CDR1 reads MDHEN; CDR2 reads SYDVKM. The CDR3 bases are TGTGCCAGCAGAGGAGCAGGGGGACCTGGAGGCTACACCTTC. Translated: CASRGAGGPGGYTF.

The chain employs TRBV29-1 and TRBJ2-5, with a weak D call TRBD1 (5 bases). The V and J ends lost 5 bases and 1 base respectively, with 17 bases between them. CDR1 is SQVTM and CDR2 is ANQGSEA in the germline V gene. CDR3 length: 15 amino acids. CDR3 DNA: TGCAGCGTTTCCGAGTTGGGGCCCTCCCAAGAGACCCAGTACTTC. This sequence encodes CSVSELGPSQETQYF.